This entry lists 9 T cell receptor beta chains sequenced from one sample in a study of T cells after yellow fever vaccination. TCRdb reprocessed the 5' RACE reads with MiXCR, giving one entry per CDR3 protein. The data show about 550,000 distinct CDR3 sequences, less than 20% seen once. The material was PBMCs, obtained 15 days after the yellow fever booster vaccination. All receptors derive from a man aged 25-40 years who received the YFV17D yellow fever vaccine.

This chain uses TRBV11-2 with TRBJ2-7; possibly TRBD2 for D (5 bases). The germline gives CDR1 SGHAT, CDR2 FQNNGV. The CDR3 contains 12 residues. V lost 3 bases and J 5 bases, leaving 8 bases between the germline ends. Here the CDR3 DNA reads TGTGCCAGCAGCTTGGACTCTGACGAGCAGTACTTC. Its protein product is CASSLDSDEQYF.

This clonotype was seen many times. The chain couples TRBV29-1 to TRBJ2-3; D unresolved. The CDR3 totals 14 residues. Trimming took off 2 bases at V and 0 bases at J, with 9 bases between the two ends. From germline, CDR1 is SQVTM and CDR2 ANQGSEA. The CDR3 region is CSVEWAPSTDTQYF. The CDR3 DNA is TGCAGCGTTGAATGGGCACCGAGCACAGATACGCAGTATTTT.

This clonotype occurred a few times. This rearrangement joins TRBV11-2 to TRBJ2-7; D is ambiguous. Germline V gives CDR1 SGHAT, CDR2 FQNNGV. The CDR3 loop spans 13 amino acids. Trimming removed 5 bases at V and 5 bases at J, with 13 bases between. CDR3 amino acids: CASSGLLTHEQYF. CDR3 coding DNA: TGTGCCAGCAGCGGGCTATTGACGCACGAGCAGTACTTC.

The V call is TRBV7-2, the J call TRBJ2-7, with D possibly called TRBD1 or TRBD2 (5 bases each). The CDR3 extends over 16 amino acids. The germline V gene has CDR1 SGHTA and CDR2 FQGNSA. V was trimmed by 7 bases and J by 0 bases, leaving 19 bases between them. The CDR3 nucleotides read TGTGCCAGCAACTTTCCTGGGACGAAGGACTCCTACGAGCAGTACTTC. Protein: CASNFPGTKDSYEQYF.

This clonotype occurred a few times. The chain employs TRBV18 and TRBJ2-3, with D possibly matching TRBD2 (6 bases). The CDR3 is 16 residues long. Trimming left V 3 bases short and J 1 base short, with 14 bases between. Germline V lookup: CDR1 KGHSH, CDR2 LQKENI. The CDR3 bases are TGTGCCAGCTCACCTCTTGAGCGGGCCCGCACAGATACGCAGTATTTT. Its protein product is CASSPLERARTDTQYF. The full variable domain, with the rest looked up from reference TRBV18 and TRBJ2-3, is NAGVMQNPRHLVRRRGQEARLRCSPMKGHSHVYWYRQLPEEGLKFMVYLQKENIIDESGMPKERFSAEFPKEGPSILRIQQVVRGDSAAYFCASSPLERARTDTQYFGPGTRLTVL.

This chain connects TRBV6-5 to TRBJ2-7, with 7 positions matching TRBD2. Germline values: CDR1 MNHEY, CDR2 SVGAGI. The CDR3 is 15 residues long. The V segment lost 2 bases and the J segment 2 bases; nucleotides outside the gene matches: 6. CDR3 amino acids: CASSYRTSLTYEQYF. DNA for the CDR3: TGTGCCAGCAGTTACCGGACTAGTTTAACCTACGAGCAGTACTTC.

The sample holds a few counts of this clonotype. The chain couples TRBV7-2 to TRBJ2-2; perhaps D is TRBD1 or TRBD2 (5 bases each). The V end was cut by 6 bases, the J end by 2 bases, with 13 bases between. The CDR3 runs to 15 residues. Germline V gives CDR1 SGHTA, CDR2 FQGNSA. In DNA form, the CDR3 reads TGTGCCAGCAGATGGGGGACGGCCAACACCGGGGAGCTGTTTTTT. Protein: CASRWGTANTGELFF. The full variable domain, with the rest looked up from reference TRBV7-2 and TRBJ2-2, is GAGVSQSPSNKVTEKGKDVELRCDPISGHTALYWYRQSLGQGLEFLIYFQGNSAPDKSGLPSDRFSAERTGGSVSTLTIQRTQQEDSAVYLCASRWGTANTGELFFGEGSRLTVL.

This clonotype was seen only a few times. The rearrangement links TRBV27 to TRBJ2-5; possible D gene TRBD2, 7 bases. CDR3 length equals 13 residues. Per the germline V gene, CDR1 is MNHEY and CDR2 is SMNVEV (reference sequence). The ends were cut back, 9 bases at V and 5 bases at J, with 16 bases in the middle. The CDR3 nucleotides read TGTGCCAGTCGGGGGGCCGGAAGTGAGACCCAGTACTTC. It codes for CASRGAGSETQYF.

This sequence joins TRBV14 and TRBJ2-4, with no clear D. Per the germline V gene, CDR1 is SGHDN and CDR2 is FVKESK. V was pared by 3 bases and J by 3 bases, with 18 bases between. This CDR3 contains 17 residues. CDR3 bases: TGTGCCAGCAGCCATGCACTTGGGGTCCGTGGCAAAAACATTCAGTACTTC. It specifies CASSHALGVRGKNIQYF.